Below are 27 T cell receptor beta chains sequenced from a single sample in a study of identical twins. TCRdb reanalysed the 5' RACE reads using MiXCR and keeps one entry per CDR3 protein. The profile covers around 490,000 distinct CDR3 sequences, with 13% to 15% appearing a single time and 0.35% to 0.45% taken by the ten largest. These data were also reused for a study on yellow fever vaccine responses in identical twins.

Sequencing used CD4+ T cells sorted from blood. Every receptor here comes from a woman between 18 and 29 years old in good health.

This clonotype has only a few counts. CDR3 protein: CASSPIGTGGNEQYF. The CDR3 DNA follows: TGTGCCAGCAGTCCCATCGGGACAGGGGGGAACGAGCAGTACTTC. The genes are TRBV12-3 or TRBV12-4 and TRBJ2-7; 11 bases line up with TRBD1. The CDR3 consists of 15 residues. The trim removed 5 bases at V and 5 bases at J, leaving 8 bases unmatched.

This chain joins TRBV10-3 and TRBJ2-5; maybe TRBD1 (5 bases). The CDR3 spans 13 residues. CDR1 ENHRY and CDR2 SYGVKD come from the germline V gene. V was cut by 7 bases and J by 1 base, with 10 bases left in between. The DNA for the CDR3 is TGTGCCATCAACAGGCAGTTCCAAGAGACCCAGTACTTC. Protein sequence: CAINRQFQETQYF.

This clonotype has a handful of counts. The CDR3 nucleotides are TGCGCCAGCAGCAGAGCGACGATTAGCGGATACAGCACAGATACGCAGTATTTT. This sequence encodes CASSRATISGYSTDTQYF. The gene calls are TRBV5-1 and TRBJ2-3, with a weak D call TRBD2 (6 bases). The CDR3 totals 18 residues. CDR1 and CDR2 (germline): SGHRS, YFSETQ. Trimming removed 4 bases at V and 0 bases at J, with 21 bases between.

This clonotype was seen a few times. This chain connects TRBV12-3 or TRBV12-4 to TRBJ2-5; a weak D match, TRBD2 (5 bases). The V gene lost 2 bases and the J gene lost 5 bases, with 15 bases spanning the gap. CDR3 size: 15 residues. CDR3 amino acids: CASSLTRLAGETQYF. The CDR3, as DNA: TGTGCCAGCAGTTTAACCCGGCTAGCCGGGGAGACCCAGTACTTC.

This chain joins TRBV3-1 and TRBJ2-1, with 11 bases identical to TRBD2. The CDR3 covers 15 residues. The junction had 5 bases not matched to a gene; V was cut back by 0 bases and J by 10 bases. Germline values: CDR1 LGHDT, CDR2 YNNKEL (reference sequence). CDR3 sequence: CASSQDGLAGREQFF. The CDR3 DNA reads TGTGCCAGCAGCCAAGACGGACTAGCGGGCAGGGAGCAGTTCTTC.

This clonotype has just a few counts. This CDR3 reads CASSQEGGRAEQYF. DNA for the CDR3: TGCGCCAGCAGCCAAGAAGGAGGGAGGGCGGAGCAGTACTTC. This chain uses TRBV4-1 with TRBJ2-7, with TRBD2 matching 7 bases. CDR1 and CDR2 from the germline V gene are MGHRA and YSYEKL. V trimming: 0 bases; J trimming: 7 bases; junction bases outside the gene matches: 6. The CDR3 loop spans 14 amino acids.

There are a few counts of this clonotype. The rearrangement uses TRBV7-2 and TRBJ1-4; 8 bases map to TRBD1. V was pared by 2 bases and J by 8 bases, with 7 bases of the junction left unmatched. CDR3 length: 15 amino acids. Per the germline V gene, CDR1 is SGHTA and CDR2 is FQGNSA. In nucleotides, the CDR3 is TGTGCCAGCAGCTTACTTTCAGGGGGCAGAGAAAAACTGTTTTTT. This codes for CASSLLSGGREKLFF.

CDR3: CASSLVGDRNGYTF. The CDR3 DNA is TGTGCCAGCAGTTTAGTGGGGGACCGGAATGGCTACACCTTC. This chain joins TRBV6-5 and TRBJ1-2, with a possible D match to TRBD1 (5 bases). The ends were cut back, 4 bases at V and 6 bases at J, with 15 bases in the middle. CDR1 and CDR2 (germline): MNHEY, SVGAGI. The length of the CDR3 is 14 residues.

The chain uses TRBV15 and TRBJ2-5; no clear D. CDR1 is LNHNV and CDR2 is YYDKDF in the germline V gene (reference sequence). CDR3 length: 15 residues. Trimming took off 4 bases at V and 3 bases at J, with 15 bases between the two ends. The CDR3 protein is CATSKKYGSKETQYF. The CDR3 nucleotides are TGTGCCACCAGCAAAAAATACGGGTCGAAAGAGACCCAGTACTTC.

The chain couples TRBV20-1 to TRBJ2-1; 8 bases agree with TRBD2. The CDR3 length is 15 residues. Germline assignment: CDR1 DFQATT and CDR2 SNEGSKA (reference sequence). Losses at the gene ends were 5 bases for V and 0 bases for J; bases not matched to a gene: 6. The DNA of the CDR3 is TGCAGTGCTGGTTTAGCGGGGAGCTCCTACAATGAGCAGTTCTTC. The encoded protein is CSAGLAGSSYNEQFF.

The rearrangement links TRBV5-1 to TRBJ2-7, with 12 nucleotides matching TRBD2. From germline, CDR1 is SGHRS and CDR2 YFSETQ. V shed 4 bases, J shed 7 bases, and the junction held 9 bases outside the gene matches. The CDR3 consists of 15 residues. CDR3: CASSPRLAGAAEQYF. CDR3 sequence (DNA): TGCGCCAGCAGCCCAAGACTAGCGGGAGCGGCGGAGCAGTACTTC.

The CDR3 sequence: CASSQAGGAGSDTQYF. The CDR3 coding sequence is TGTGCCAGCAGCCAAGCAGGGGGGGCTGGGTCAGATACGCAGTATTTT. The chain recombines TRBV14 with TRBJ2-3; either TRBD1 or TRBD2 may fit D (7 bases each). With 1 base removed from V and 4 bases from J, the gap between germline ends came to 15 bases. This CDR3 has 16 residues. Germline V gene lookup returns CDR1 SGHDN and CDR2 FVKESK.

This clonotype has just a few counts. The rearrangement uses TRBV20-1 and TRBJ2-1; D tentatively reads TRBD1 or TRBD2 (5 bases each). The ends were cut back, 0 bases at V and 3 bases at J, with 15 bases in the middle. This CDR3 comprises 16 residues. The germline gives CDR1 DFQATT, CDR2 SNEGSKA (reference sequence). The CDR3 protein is CSARDFRDGDYNEQFF. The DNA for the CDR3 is TGCAGTGCTAGAGATTTCAGGGACGGAGACTACAATGAGCAGTTCTTC.

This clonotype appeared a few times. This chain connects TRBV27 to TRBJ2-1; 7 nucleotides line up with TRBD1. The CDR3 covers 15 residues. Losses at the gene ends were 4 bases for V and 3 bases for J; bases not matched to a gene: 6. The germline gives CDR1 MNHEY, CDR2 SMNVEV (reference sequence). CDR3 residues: CASSSTGKVYNEQFF. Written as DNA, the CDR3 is TGTGCCAGCAGTTCGACAGGGAAGGTCTACAATGAGCAGTTCTTC.

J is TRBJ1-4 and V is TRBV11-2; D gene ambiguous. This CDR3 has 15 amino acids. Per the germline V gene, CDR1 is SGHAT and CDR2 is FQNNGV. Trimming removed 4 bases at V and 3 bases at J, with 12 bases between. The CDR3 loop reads CASSSGLGSNEKLFF. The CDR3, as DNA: TGTGCCAGCAGCTCGGGCCTGGGCTCTAATGAAAAACTGTTTTTT.

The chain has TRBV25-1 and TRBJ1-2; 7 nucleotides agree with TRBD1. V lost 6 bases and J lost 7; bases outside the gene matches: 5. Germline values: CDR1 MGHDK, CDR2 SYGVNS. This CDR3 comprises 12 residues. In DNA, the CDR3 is TGTGCCAGCAGCAGGGGGACAAGTGGCTACACCTTC. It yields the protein CASSRGTSGYTF.

CDR3 nucleotides: TGCAGCGTAGCCCACGGCGTCGGTGGCTACACCTTC. Translating gives CSVAHGVGGYTF. The chain combines TRBV29-1 with TRBJ1-2, with unresolved D. The V and J ends lost 6 bases and 7 bases respectively, with 15 bases between them. The germline gives CDR1 SQVTM, CDR2 ANQGSEA. This CDR3 region has 12 residues.

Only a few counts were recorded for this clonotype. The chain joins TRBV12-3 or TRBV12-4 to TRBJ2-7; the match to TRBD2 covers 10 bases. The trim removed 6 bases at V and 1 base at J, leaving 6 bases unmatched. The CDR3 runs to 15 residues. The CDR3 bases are TGTGCCAGCAGCCGACTAGCGGGTCCGTCCTACGAGCAGTACTTC. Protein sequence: CASSRLAGPSYEQYF.

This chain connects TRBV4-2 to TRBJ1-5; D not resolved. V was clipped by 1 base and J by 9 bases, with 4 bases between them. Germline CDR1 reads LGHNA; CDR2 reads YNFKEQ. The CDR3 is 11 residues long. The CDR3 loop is CASSQGGPQHF. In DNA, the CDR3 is TGTGCCAGCAGCCAAGGGGGGCCCCAGCATTTT.

Here the CDR3 reads CASSDRGGLYEQFF. The CDR3 DNA reads as TGTGCCAGCAGCGACAGGGGTGGTTTGTATGAGCAGTTCTTC. V usage is TRBV25-1 and J usage is TRBJ2-1; 8 bases fit TRBD1. This CDR3 spans 14 amino acids. CDR1 and CDR2 from the germline V gene are MGHDK and SYGVNS. With V trimmed by 6 bases and J by 8 bases, 9 bases remained unmatched.

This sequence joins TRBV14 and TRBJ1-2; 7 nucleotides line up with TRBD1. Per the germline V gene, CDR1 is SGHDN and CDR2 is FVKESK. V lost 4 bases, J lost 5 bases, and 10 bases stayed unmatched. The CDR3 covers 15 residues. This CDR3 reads CASSPPSTGAYGYTF. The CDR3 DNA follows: TGTGCCAGCAGCCCACCCAGTACAGGGGCGTATGGCTACACCTTC. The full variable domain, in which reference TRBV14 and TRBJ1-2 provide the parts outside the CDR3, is EAGVTQFPSHSVIEKGQTVTLRCDPISGHDNLYWYRRVMGKEIKFLLHFVKESKQDESGMPNNRFLAERTGGTYSTLKVQPAELEDSGVYFCASSPPSTGAYGYTFGSGTRLTVV.

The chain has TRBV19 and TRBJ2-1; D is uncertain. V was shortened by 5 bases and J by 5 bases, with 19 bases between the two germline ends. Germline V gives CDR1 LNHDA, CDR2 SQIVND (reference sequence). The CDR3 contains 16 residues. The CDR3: CASSPRSTWSDNEQFF. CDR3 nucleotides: TGTGCCAGTAGTCCCCGGAGTACTTGGTCAGACAATGAGCAGTTCTTC.

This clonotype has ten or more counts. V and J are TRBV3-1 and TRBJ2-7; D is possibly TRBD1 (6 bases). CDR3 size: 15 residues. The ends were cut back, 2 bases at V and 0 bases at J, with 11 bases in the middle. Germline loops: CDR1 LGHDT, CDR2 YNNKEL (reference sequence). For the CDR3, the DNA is TGTGCCAGCAGCCAAACAGGGTCAAGCTCCTACGAGCAGTACTTC. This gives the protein CASSQTGSSSYEQYF.

In nucleotides, the CDR3 is TGCGCCAGCAGCTTGGATACTAGCGCCCAAGAGACCCAGTACTTC. Amino acids: CASSLDTSAQETQYF. The chain uses TRBV5-1 and TRBJ2-5; TRBD2 aligns across 7 bases. The CDR3 extends over 15 amino acids. The germline gives CDR1 SGHRS, CDR2 YFSETQ. The V and J ends lost 0 bases and 1 base, in that order; junction bases with no gene match: 3.

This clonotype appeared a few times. CDR3 residues: CATSRDRGIGELFF. The CDR3 DNA is TGTGCCACCAGCAGAGACAGGGGGATCGGGGAGCTGTTTTTT. V and J are TRBV15 and TRBJ2-2, with 7 bases that match TRBD1. J was trimmed by 7 bases and V by 0 bases; bases with no gene match: 2. Germline V gene data show CDR1 as LNHNV and CDR2 as YYDKDF (reference sequence). The CDR3 extends over 14 amino acids.

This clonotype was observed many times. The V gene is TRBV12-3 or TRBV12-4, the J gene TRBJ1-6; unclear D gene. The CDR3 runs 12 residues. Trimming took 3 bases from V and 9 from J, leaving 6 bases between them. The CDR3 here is CASSFRGSPLHF. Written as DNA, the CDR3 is TGTGCCAGCAGTTTCCGGGGTTCACCCCTCCACTTT.

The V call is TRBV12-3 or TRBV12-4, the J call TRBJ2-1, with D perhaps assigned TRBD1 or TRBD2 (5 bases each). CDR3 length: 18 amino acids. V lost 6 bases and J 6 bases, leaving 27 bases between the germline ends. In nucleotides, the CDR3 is TGTGCCAGCAGCATCCCAGGGACGCTTTCCCCCACAACCAATGAGCAGTTCTTC. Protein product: CASSIPGTLSPTTNEQFF.